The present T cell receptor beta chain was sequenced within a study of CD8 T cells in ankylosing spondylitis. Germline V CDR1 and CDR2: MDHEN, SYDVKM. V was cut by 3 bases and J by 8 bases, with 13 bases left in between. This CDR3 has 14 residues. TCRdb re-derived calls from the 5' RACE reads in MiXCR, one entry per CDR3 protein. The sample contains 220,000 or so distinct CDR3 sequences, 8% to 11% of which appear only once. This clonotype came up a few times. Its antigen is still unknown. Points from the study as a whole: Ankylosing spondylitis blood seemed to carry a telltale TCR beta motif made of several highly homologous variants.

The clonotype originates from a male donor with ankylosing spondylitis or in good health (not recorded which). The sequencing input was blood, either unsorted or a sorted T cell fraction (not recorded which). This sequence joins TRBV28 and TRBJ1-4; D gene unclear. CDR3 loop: CASSFGDTTEKLFF. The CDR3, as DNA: TGTGCCAGCAGTTTTGGCGACACCACCGAAAAACTGTTTTTT.